The 14 T cell receptor beta chains below come from one sample, sequenced in a study of T-cell reconstitution after alpha-beta-depleted transplantation in children. Unique molecular identifiers were built into the TCRbeta library. TCRdb reanalysed the PCR reads using MiXCR and keeps one entry per CDR3 protein. The data show some 80,000 distinct CDR3 sequences, 18% seen once. The sample was PBMCs, mostly from graft donor cells, taken 360 days after TCRalphabeta/CD19-depleted stem cell transplant. The origin of the receptors is a male patient under 10 years old who had a stem cell transplant for acute lymphoblastic leukemia, so the T cells may come from the graft donor.

This clonotype was seen just once. V gene TRBV7-2 combines with J gene TRBJ1-6; D is unresolved. With 2 bases removed from V and 7 bases from J, the gap between germline ends came to 9 bases. This CDR3 has 14 residues. The germline V gene encodes CDR1 SGHTA and CDR2 FQGNSA. In nucleotides, the CDR3 is TGTGCCAGCAGCTTACTGGCCGGGAATTCACCCCTCCACTTT. Its translation: CASSLLAGNSPLHF.

V usage is TRBV5-5 and J usage is TRBJ2-7, with 7 nucleotides matching TRBD2. The CDR3 totals 16 residues. Germline assignment: CDR1 SGHKS and CDR2 YYEKEE (reference sequence). The ends lost 1 base at V and 4 bases at J; junction bases unmatched: 11. In DNA form, the CDR3 reads TGTGCCAGCAGCTTGAATACCGGCGGGAGAATGTACGAGCAGTACTTC. It codes for CASSLNTGGRMYEQYF. Filled out from reference TRBV5-5 and TRBJ2-7, the complete variable domain reads DAGVTQSPTHLIKTRGQQVTLRCSPISGHKSVSWYQQVLGQGPQFIFQYYEKEERGRGNFPDRFSARQFPNYSSELNVNALLLGDSALYLCASSLNTGGRMYEQYFGPGTRLTVT.

The genes are TRBV5-1 and TRBJ2-2; 10 bases map to TRBD2. Unmatched junction bases numbered 9, after V lost 7 bases and J lost 6 bases. CDR1 is SGHRS, CDR2 YFSETQ, per germline. The CDR3 sequence is 15 residues long. CDR3 nucleotides: TGCGCCAGCGCCCCTAGCGGGAGTGGGGCCGGGGAGCTGTTTTTT. Translating gives CASAPSGSGAGELFF.

The J gene is TRBJ2-5, the V gene TRBV7-8; 14 nucleotides match TRBD2. V trimming: 4 bases; J trimming: 3 bases; junction bases outside the gene matches: 7. Looked up from germline, CDR1 is SGHVS and CDR2 is FQNEAQ. The CDR3 contains 17 residues. The CDR3 is CASSSTSGRAWEETQYF. CDR3 in DNA: TGTGCCAGCAGCTCGACTAGCGGGAGGGCCTGGGAAGAGACCCAGTACTTC. The whole variable domain, filled in from reference TRBV7-8 and TRBJ2-5, reads GAGVSQSPRYKVAKRGQDVALRCDPISGHVSLFWYQQALGQGPEFLTYFQNEAQLDKSGLPSDRFFAERPEGSVSTLKIQRTQQEDSAVYLCASSSTSGRAWEETQYFGPGTRLLVL.

This clonotype occurred a few times. This chain links TRBV4-1 with TRBJ2-1; TRBD2 aligns across 9 bases. Germline assignment: CDR1 MGHRA and CDR2 YSYEKL. The CDR3 is 17 amino acids. The V and J ends lost 0 bases and 9 bases, in that order; junction bases with no gene match: 12. DNA for the CDR3: TGCGCCAGCAGCCAAGATTTGGCGGGAGGGCCAGTTGGTGAGCAGTTCTTC. Translation: CASSQDLAGGPVGEQFF.

There are a few counts of this clonotype. This rearrangement joins TRBV7-9 to TRBJ2-7; D is perhaps TRBD1 or TRBD2 (7 bases each). The ends were cut back, 1 base at V and 4 bases at J, with 14 bases in the middle. The CDR3 is made up of 15 amino acids. Germline lookup yields CDR1 SEHNR and CDR2 FQNEAQ (reference sequence). The CDR3 region is CASSLVGGGQYEQYF. In nucleotides, the CDR3 is TGTGCCAGCAGCTTAGTAGGGGGGGGACAGTACGAGCAGTACTTC. Drawing the rest from reference TRBV7-9 and TRBJ2-7, the complete variable domain is DTGVSQNPRHKITKRGQNVTFRCDPISEHNRLYWYRQTLGQGPEFLTYFQNEAQLEKSRLLSDRFSAERPKGSFSTLEIQRTEQGDSAMYLCASSLVGGGQYEQYFGPGTRLTVT.

CDR3 in amino acids: CASSRGQGATIYGYTF. In DNA form, the CDR3 reads TGCGCCAGCAGCAGGGGACAGGGGGCAACCATCTATGGCTACACCTTC. The chain has TRBV5-1 and TRBJ1-2; 12 bases align to TRBD1. The CDR3 has 16 residues. J was trimmed by 4 bases and V by 4 bases; bases with no gene match: 8. CDR1 SGHRS and CDR2 YFSETQ come from the germline V gene.

The chain joins TRBV5-1 to TRBJ2-3; TRBD1 or TRBD2 may be the D gene (5 bases each). CDR3 length: 13 amino acids. Per germline, CDR1 SGHRS and CDR2 YFSETQ. V was clipped by 3 bases and J by 5 bases, with 10 bases between them. The CDR3 loop is CASSWGPVDTQYF. CDR3 in DNA: TGCGCCAGCAGCTGGGGACCCGTAGATACGCAGTATTTT.

This clonotype was observed a few times. This rearrangement joins TRBV12-3 or TRBV12-4 to TRBJ2-3; D is perhaps TRBD1 (6 bases). Trimming pared 5 bases from V and 4 bases from J, leaving 13 bases between. The CDR3 is 14 residues long. The CDR3 reads CASSPDSFPDTQYF. Here the CDR3 DNA reads TGTGCCAGCAGTCCGGACAGTTTCCCAGATACGCAGTATTTT.

The chain recombines TRBV2 with TRBJ2-1, with D perhaps TRBD2 (6 bases). V was trimmed by 1 base and J by 6 bases, leaving 16 bases between them. Germline V gene lookup returns CDR1 SNHLY and CDR2 FYNNEI. The length of the CDR3 is 16 residues. CDR3 nucleotide sequence: TGTGCCAGCAGTGAAGGGCGACTAGTAAGGGCCAATGAGCAGTTCTTC. Its translation is CASSEGRLVRANEQFF.

This clonotype was seen only a few times. This chain joins TRBV6-1 and TRBJ2-3, with 7 bases lining up with TRBD2. Per germline, CDR1 MNHNS and CDR2 SASEGT. The V and J ends lost 9 bases and 4 bases, in that order; junction bases with no gene match: 7. CDR3 length: 13 amino acids. The CDR3 DNA reads TGTGCCAGAAAGCGGGATGAAGCAGATACGCAGTATTTT. This sequence encodes CARKRDEADTQYF.

The rearrangement links TRBV11-1 to TRBJ2-2, with D hard to call. The germline CDR1 and CDR2 sequences are SGHAT and FQDESV (reference sequence). The CDR3 length is 18 residues. Trimming cost V 5 bases and J 0 bases, with 19 bases left between them. Written as DNA, the CDR3 is TGTGCCAGCAGCCCCGCGTTATTTTCGGACCCGAACACCGGGGAGCTGTTTTTT. Protein: CASSPALFSDPNTGELFF. The complete variable domain, with remaining parts taken from reference TRBV11-1 and TRBJ2-2, reads EAEVAQSPRYKITEKSQAVAFWCDPISGHATLYWYRQILGQGPELLVQFQDESVVDDSQLPKDRFSAERLKGVDSTLKIQPAELGDSAMYLCASSPALFSDPNTGELFFGEGSRLTVL.

This chain uses TRBV13 with TRBJ2-7, with 10 bases identical to TRBD2. Trimming cost V 0 bases and J 5 bases; bases outside gene matches: 7. This CDR3 has 16 residues. Looked up from germline, CDR1 is PRHDT and CDR2 is FYEKMQ (reference sequence). The CDR3 bases are TGTGCCAGCAGCTTAGGTCCTAGCGGGAGTATACACGAGCAGTACTTC. Amino acids: CASSLGPSGSIHEQYF. The full variable domain, in which reference TRBV13 and TRBJ2-7 provide the parts outside the CDR3, is AAGVIQSPRHLIKEKRETATLKCYPIPRHDTVYWYQQGPGQDPQFLISFYEKMQSDKGSIPDRFSAQQFSDYHSELNMSSLELGDSALYFCASSLGPSGSIHEQYFGPGTRLTVT.

CDR3 protein: CASSVDATLKRNTEAFF. The CDR3 DNA is TGTGCCAGCAGCGTAGACGCGACCTTGAAAAGGAACACTGAAGCTTTCTTT. The V and J genes are TRBV9 and TRBJ1-1; the D is unclear. The V end lost 0 bases, the J end lost 1 base, and 16 bases lay between the germline ends. In germline, CDR1 is SGDLS, CDR2 YYNGEE. The CDR3 has 17 residues.